Below, 25 T cell receptor beta chains from the same sample are listed, as sequenced in a study of Graves' ophthalmopathy and Graves' hyperthyroidism. RNA transcripts were the template, and TCR beta CDR3 regions were amplified from them. RT-PCR in the first round used HTBI primers; a second-round multiplex PCR followed. TCRdb analysed the multiplex PCR reads with MiXCR anew, one entry per CDR3 protein. Among 350,000 to 400,000 distinct CDR3 sequences, 15% to 19% were seen once, and the ten largest hold approximately 7%. Specimen: peripheral blood. The receptor source for this set is a woman under 30 with stable Graves' hyperthyroidism.

Comments on this clonotype: At one boundary the junction diverges from the germline segment, which might be a read error. This chain uses TRBV6-2 or TRBV6-3 with TRBJ2-4; the D gene is possibly TRBD2 (6 bases). Germline CDR1 and CDR2: MNHEY and SVGEGT. CDR3 size: 15 residues. The chain's CDR3 is CASTTRDSAKNIKYF. The CDR3 DNA sequence: TGTGCCAGCACTACAAGGGACTCCGCCAAAAACATTAAGTACTTC.

At least ten counts were recorded for this clonotype. The chain has TRBV27 and TRBJ1-5, with 8 bases matching TRBD1. This CDR3 has 16 amino acids. CDR1 and CDR2 from the germline V gene are MNHEY and SMNVEV (reference sequence). V was clipped by 5 bases and J by 4 bases; unmatched bases: 10. The CDR3 region has the DNA TGTGCCAGCAGTCGGACAGGGCTTGAAGATAATCAGCCCCAGCATTTT. Translation gives CASSRTGLEDNQPQHF.

This clonotype was counted many times. This rearrangement joins TRBV20-1 to TRBJ2-5; either TRBD1 or TRBD2 may fit D (6 bases each). CDR1 is DFQATT and CDR2 is SNEGSKA in the germline V gene (reference sequence). The CDR3 extends over 10 amino acids. Trimming stripped 6 bases from V and 5 bases from J, with 7 bases between. The chain's CDR3 is CSAGGETQYF. CDR3 DNA: TGCAGTGCAGGGGGGGAGACCCAGTACTTC.

This clonotype was counted only a few times. The chain couples TRBV11-2 to TRBJ2-7, with D hard to call. Germline V CDR1 and CDR2: SGHAT, FQNNGV. Deletions cut 1 base from V and 7 bases from J, with 11 bases between. This CDR3 contains 13 residues. This CDR3 reads CASSLGPGEEQYF. As DNA, the CDR3 is TGTGCCAGCAGCTTAGGCCCGGGTGAGGAGCAGTACTTC.

This clonotype has at least ten counts. This sequence joins TRBV11-1 and TRBJ1-2; D not resolved. This CDR3 contains 17 residues. Per germline, CDR1 SGHAT and CDR2 FQDESV (reference sequence). Trimming shortened V by 3 bases and J by 5 bases, and 22 bases separated the two germline ends. CDR3 in amino acids: CASSFIRVESLPYGYTF. The DNA for the CDR3 is TGTGCCAGCAGCTTCATCCGGGTCGAGAGCTTACCTTATGGCTACACCTTC. Complete variable domain (other parts from reference TRBV11-1 and TRBJ1-2): EAEVAQSPRYKITEKSQAVAFWCDPISGHATLYWYRQILGQGPELLVQFQDESVVDDSQLPKDRFSAERLKGVDSTLKIQPAELGDSAMYLCASSFIRVESLPYGYTFGSGTRLTVV.

This clonotype came up many times. The chain has TRBV20-1 and TRBJ1-1, with unresolved D. The V end lost 1 base, the J end lost 7 bases, and 10 bases lay between the germline ends. The germline CDR1 and CDR2 sequences are DFQATT and SNEGSKA (reference sequence). This CDR3 contains 12 residues. The CDR3 DNA reads as TGCAGTGCTAGAGGGACGGTAGGTGAAGCTTTCTTT. It encodes CSARGTVGEAFF.

This chain uses TRBV12-3 or TRBV12-4 with TRBJ1-3, with TRBD1 matching 7 bases. Unmatched junction bases numbered 9, after V lost 6 bases and J lost 1 base. This CDR3 has 16 amino acids. The CDR3 coding sequence is TGTGCCAGCAGGAATCCCGGGACAGAATCTGGAAACACCATATATTTT. It encodes CASRNPGTESGNTIYF.

This clonotype was recorded many times. The chain links TRBV7-2 to TRBJ1-2, with TRBD1 as a possible D gene (5 bases). CDR1 is SGHTA and CDR2 is FQGNSA in the germline V gene. Between the trimmed V and J ends, which lost 0 bases and 4 bases, there was a span of 15 bases. There are 16 residues in the CDR3. This CDR3 is CASSLARTADTYGYTF. CDR3 sequence (DNA): TGTGCCAGCAGCTTAGCGCGGACGGCGGACACCTATGGCTACACCTTC.

In this sample, this clonotype turned up once. The chain couples TRBV19 to TRBJ1-1; unclear D gene. The CDR3 has 14 amino acids. The V end was cut by 7 bases, the J end by 1 base, with 13 bases between. In germline, CDR1 is LNHDA, CDR2 SQIVND (reference sequence). The CDR3 region is CASTAEGRNTEAFF. The CDR3 region has the DNA TGTGCCAGTACCGCCGAGGGTCGGAACACTGAAGCTTTCTTT.

This clonotype occurred many times. The genes are TRBV11-2 and TRBJ2-2; D is unclear. V was cut by 0 bases and J by 6 bases, with 8 bases left in between. CDR3 size: 14 residues. Per germline, CDR1 SGHAT and CDR2 FQNNGV. The CDR3 DNA reads TGTGCCAGCAGCTTAGATGTTGGGTCCGGGGAGCTGTTTTTT. Amino acid sequence: CASSLDVGSGELFF.

This clonotype showed up many times. The rearrangement links TRBV6-5 to TRBJ1-1; 7 nucleotides match TRBD1. CDR1 is MNHEY, CDR2 SVGAGI, per germline. V gave up 2 bases and J gave up 3 bases; unmatched junction bases: 3. There are 14 residues in the CDR3. CDR3 nucleotides: TGTGCCAGCAGTTACGGGCAGGGGGACACTGAAGCTTTCTTT. Translation gives CASSYGQGDTEAFF.

In this sample, this clonotype turned up many times. The V call is TRBV7-2, the J call TRBJ1-1; D is perhaps TRBD1 (5 bases). The germline V and J ends were trimmed by 5 bases and 12 bases, with 16 bases remaining between them. CDR1 and CDR2 from the germline V gene are SGHTA and FQGNSA. This CDR3 region has 12 residues. CDR3 sequence (DNA): TGTGCCAGCAGCCGGGACCCAGGGCGGACTTTCTTT. Translated, it gives CASSRDPGRTFF.

The V and J genes are TRBV5-5 and TRBJ1-1; unclear D gene. Germline V gene sequence: CDR1 SGHKS, CDR2 YYEKEE (reference sequence). The CDR3 sequence is 15 residues long. Trimming took 3 bases from V and 0 from J, leaving 12 bases between them. The CDR3 loop reads CASSYHGLVNTEAFF. The CDR3 nucleotides are TGTGCCAGCAGCTATCACGGGCTGGTGAACACTGAAGCTTTCTTT.

V is TRBV5-6 and J is TRBJ2-7; 13 bases line up with TRBD2. This CDR3 is 16 amino acids long. Germline V gene data show CDR1 as SGHDT and CDR2 as YYEEEE. Losses at the gene ends were 3 bases for V and 2 bases for J; bases not matched to a gene: 5. In DNA, the CDR3 is TGTGCCAGCAGCTGGACTAGCGGGGGTTGGGCCTACGAGCAGTACTTC. Translated: CASSWTSGGWAYEQYF. Full variable domain (remainder filled in from reference TRBV5-6 and TRBJ2-7): DAGVTQSPTHLIKTRGQQVTLRCSPKSGHDTVSWYQQALGQGPQFIFQYYEEEERQRGNFPDRFSGHQFPNYSSELNVNALLLGDSALYLCASSWTSGGWAYEQYFGPGTRLTVT.

The chain recombines TRBV12-3 or TRBV12-4 with TRBJ1-5; TRBD1 might be the D (6 bases). This CDR3 has 15 amino acids. Trimming left V 3 bases short and J 2 bases short, with 11 bases between. In DNA form, the CDR3 reads TGTGCCAGCAGTTTTGTGGGGGCTCGCAATCAGCCCCAGCATTTT. Amino acid sequence: CASSFVGARNQPQHF.

V usage is TRBV19 and J usage is TRBJ1-2, with D tentatively TRBD1 (6 bases). The V end lost 4 bases, the J end lost 2 bases, and 8 bases lay between the germline ends. Germline CDR1 LNHDA, CDR2 SQIVND (reference sequence). There are 13 residues in the CDR3. The CDR3 region has the DNA TGTGCCAGTAGTACTCAGGGGAACTATGGCTACACCTTC. It yields the protein CASSTQGNYGYTF.

This clonotype was seen at least ten times. This chain uses TRBV27 with TRBJ1-3; maybe TRBD1 (5 bases). Trimming removed 7 bases from V and 1 base from J, with 8 bases in between. CDR3 length equals 13 residues. Germline CDR1 is MNHEY and CDR2 is SMNVEV (reference sequence). DNA of the CDR3: TGTGCCAGCATGGGGCTATCTGGAAACACCATATATTTT. Its protein product is CASMGLSGNTIYF.

The rearrangement joins TRBV20-1 to TRBJ2-5; no definite D call. The germline V gene has CDR1 DFQATT and CDR2 SNEGSKA (reference sequence). The CDR3 sequence is 14 residues long. Trimming took 0 bases from V and 5 from J, leaving 13 bases between them. CDR3 residues: CSARDDPGLETQYF. CDR3 in DNA: TGCAGTGCTAGAGACGACCCGGGCCTTGAGACCCAGTACTTC.

This clonotype was recorded many times. The V gene is TRBV6-5, the J gene TRBJ1-2; D gene unclear. V lost 1 base to trimming and J lost 8 bases, with 11 bases between them. The length of the CDR3 is 13 residues. CDR1 and CDR2 (germline): MNHEY, SVGAGI. This chain's CDR3 is CASSYLVMAGYTF. For the CDR3, the DNA is TGTGCCAGCAGTTACTTGGTTATGGCAGGCTACACCTTC.

The sample holds many counts of this clonotype. The chain combines TRBV7-9 with TRBJ1-1; D is ambiguous. Germline values: CDR1 SEHNR, CDR2 FQNEAQ (reference sequence). Trimming left V 5 bases short and J 0 bases short, with 10 bases between. CDR3 size: 14 residues. The CDR3 DNA is TGTGCCAGCAGCCCCTTCAGCATGAACACTGAAGCTTTCTTT. Amino acids: CASSPFSMNTEAFF.

The rearrangement uses TRBV6-1 and TRBJ1-2; 8 bases are a match to TRBD1. The CDR3 spans 15 residues. V lost 6 bases and J lost 2; bases outside the gene matches: 8. CDR1 and CDR2 (germline): MNHNS, SASEGT. The DNA for the CDR3 is TGTGCCAGCAGCGGTAGAACAGGGGGGAACTATGGCTACACCTTC. Its translation is CASSGRTGGNYGYTF.

This clonotype was observed many times. The genes are TRBV15 and TRBJ2-5; 7 nucleotides match TRBD1. CDR3 length: 17 residues. CDR1 is LNHNV, CDR2 YYDKDF, per germline (reference sequence). J was trimmed by 3 bases and V by 3 bases; bases with no gene match: 13. The CDR3 nucleotides read TGTGCCACCAGCAGGATCGACATGGACAGGAGAGAAGAGACCCAGTACTTC. This codes for CATSRIDMDRREETQYF.

Many counts were recorded for this clonotype. V and J are TRBV19 and TRBJ2-7; TRBD1 matches at 10 bases. J gave up 5 bases and V 7 bases, and 5 bases lay outside the gene matches. The germline V gene encodes CDR1 LNHDA and CDR2 SQIVND (reference sequence). The CDR3 extends over 13 amino acids. The CDR3 sequence is CASTDRGLDEQYF. The CDR3 nucleotides are TGTGCCAGTACCGACAGGGGGCTCGACGAGCAGTACTTC.

This clonotype was seen ten or more times. This rearrangement joins TRBV12-3 or TRBV12-4 to TRBJ2-7; 11 bases fit TRBD1. CDR3 length: 14 residues. Trimming at V came to 6 bases and at J to 7 bases, leaving 8 bases not matched to a gene. In DNA, the CDR3 is TGTGCCAGCAGGCCCGGACAGGGGGCTCAAGAGCAGTACTTC. It yields the protein CASRPGQGAQEQYF.

This clonotype was counted ten times or more. The chain carries TRBV6-1 and TRBJ2-2; D may be TRBD1 (5 bases). Trimming stripped 6 bases from V and 3 bases from J, with 11 bases between. The V gene's germline CDR1 is MNHNS and CDR2 SASEGT. This CDR3 has 14 residues. CDR3: CASRDTGYTGELFF. The CDR3 bases are TGTGCCAGCAGGGACACAGGTTACACCGGGGAGCTGTTTTTT.